This paragraph reports one T cell receptor beta chain. The length of the CDR3 is 16 residues. In germline, CDR1 is LGHNA, CDR2 YSLEER. Trimming pared 0 bases from V and 0 bases from J, leaving 9 bases between. These data come from a study of siplizumab effects on memory and regulatory T cells. Only in-frame clones appear in the TCRdb table, and some are missing; sequencing was by immunoSEQ multiplex PCR. The sample shows 60,000 or so clones, 93% of them seen only once. The source is a human donor in good health. The V gene is TRBV4-3, the J gene TRBJ2-1; D is uncertain. Material: CD8+ T cells sorted from blood. Here the CDR3 DNA reads TGCGCCAGCAGCCAAGATTCCCAGCGCTCCTACAATGAGCAGTTCTTC. Translating it yields CASSQDSQRSYNEQFF.